The rows below give T cell receptor beta chains drawn from one sample of a study of post-analysis software for immune sequencing data. One entry per CDR3 protein, called by TCRdb with MiXCR from the PCR reads. Among roughly 730,000 distinct CDR3 sequences listed, roughly 27% were seen once. Sequenced sample: blood. The receptors come from a girl between 10 and 17 years old with multiple sclerosis. The CDR3 runs from the conserved cysteine through the conserved F or W. Some rows mark clone size as missing; the rest say once, few, many or name a class of expanded clone.

v_call	j_call	clone_size	cdr3_aa
TRBV6-6	TRBJ1-4	.	CASSYMGDSRGGKLFF
TRBV6-6	TRBJ2-7	.	CASNKFRSHEQYF
TRBV6-5	TRBJ1-2	many	CASSPRVSGGNTF
TRBV9	TRBJ1-2	.	CASSAGRGRYGYTF
TRBV28	TRBJ1-4	.	CASGIRRRASEKLFF
TRBV12-3/TRBV12-4	.	.	CASRPDSNRLSSYNEQYF
TRBV28	TRBJ2-3	few	CASSFLGLAGDTDTQYF
TRBV6-4	TRBJ2-3	many	CASSDEVSDTQYF
TRBV12-3/TRBV12-4	TRBJ1-2	.	CASTGGTNYGYTF
TRBV7-2	TRBJ2-1	few	CASRLAGGHEQFF
TRBV28	TRBJ2-1	few	CASSLLGHNEQFF
TRBV12-3/TRBV12-4	TRBJ1-1	.	CASRPPGTGGTEAFF
TRBV11-2	TRBJ2-3	.	CASSRTGGATDTQYF
TRBV10-3	TRBJ2-7	many	CAISESSEGEQYF
TRBV29-1	TRBJ1-2	few	CSTEGGSWGYTF
TRBV7-2	TRBJ2-7	many	CASSATSGATYEQYF
TRBV27	TRBJ1-2	.	CASSSPDGYGYTF
TRBV4-3	TRBJ2-1	few	CASSQDRQGHYNEQFF
TRBV7-2	TRBJ2-6	.	CASSLSFSGANVLTF
TRBV9	TRBJ2-3	few	CASSTRRRGIDTQYF
TRBV20-1	TRBJ1-1	.	CSAATGAGTEAFF
TRBV7-8	TRBJ2-7	few	CASSWAGTRNEQYF
TRBV29-1	TRBJ1-1	.	CSVEGHNTEAFF
TRBV27	TRBJ1-1	.	CASSSDRWEGTEAFF
TRBV24-1	TRBJ2-1	few	CATSDPLAYPYNEQFF
TRBV20-1	TRBJ2-7	.	CSAPSGSNYEQYF
TRBV4-1	TRBJ1-1	few	CASSQDQGYTEAFF
TRBV7-9	TRBJ2-1	.	CASSPASGDYEQFF
TRBV20-1	TRBJ2-7	many	CSAGGASYEQYF
TRBV6-5	TRBJ1-1	few	CASSYPGQGGTEAFF
TRBV5-1	TRBJ2-3	few	CASTRVAGEDTQYF
TRBV15	TRBJ2-3	.	CATSRDWAATDTQYF
TRBV6-2/TRBV6-3	TRBJ2-1	few	CASSPRGSGPYRGFF
TRBV29-1	TRBJ2-1	.	CSVDLAVYNEQFF
TRBV5-4	TRBJ2-1	.	CASSSVWGRAGDEQFF
TRBV7-9	TRBJ1-5	.	CASSVAGADQPQHF
TRBV7-2	TRBJ1-5	.	CVSSLEIRAGQPQHF
TRBV6-2/TRBV6-3	TRBJ1-5	.	CASSYSSALRVLQPQHF
TRBV7-2	TRBJ2-7	few	CASSLGRGPSYEQYF
TRBV29-1	TRBJ2-7	many	CSVAHRSGYEQYF
TRBV15	TRBJ2-1	many	CATSSLDVSYNEQFF
TRBV6-6	TRBJ2-5	many	CASSRGGGETQYF
TRBV10-3	TRBJ2-1	.	CAIRGTGSYNEQFF
TRBV5-5	TRBJ1-4	few	CASRERHASGGLFF
TRBV7-2	TRBJ2-7	.	CASSLEVAFSYEQYF
TRBV10-2	TRBJ2-5	many	CASSVSGTETQYF
TRBV28	TRBJ1-1	.	CASRSNGATEAFF
TRBV5-1	TRBJ2-2	.	CASSLRPWGREYNTGELFF
TRBV5-1	TRBJ2-7	few	CASSFSGEYEQYF